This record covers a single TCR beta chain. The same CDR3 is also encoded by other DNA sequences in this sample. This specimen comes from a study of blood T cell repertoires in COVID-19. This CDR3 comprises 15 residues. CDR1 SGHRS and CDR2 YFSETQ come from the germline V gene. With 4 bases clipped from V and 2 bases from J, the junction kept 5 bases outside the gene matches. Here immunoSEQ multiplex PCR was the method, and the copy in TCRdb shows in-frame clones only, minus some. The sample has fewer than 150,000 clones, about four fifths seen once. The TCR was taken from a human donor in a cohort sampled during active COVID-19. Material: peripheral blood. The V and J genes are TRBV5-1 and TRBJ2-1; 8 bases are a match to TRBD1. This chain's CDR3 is CASSPTGEAYNEQFF. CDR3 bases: TGCGCCAGCAGCCCGACAGGGGAGGCCTACAATGAGCAGTTCTTC.